The following is a T cell receptor beta chain sequence with its context. Its antigen specificity is not known. Base qualities were left out, and no much larger clone turns up one base away. TCRbeta CDR3 regions were amplified from genomic DNA using the immunoSEQ Assay, a bias-controlled multiplex PCR. Per the authors' processing: Nucleated cell counts per sample were estimated from amplification of reference gene primers within the assay. To quantify the absolute abundance of each unique TCRbeta CDR3 rearrangement, sequence reads were collapsed and filtered. For each sample, productive Simpson clonality was calculated as the square root of Simpson's diversity index across productive rearrangements. TCRdb re-hosts the immuneACCESS table, in-frame sequences only. Its copies lack some clones; in the studies checked, an unresolved V gene accounts for under half of them, and the cause for the rest is not known. For V, J and clone size, that table is used; D and trimming come from the DNA. The sample contains about 17,000 clones, roughly 93% of them found a single time. Clones ranked in the top ten supply 4.5% to 7% of the sample.

According to the germline V gene, CDR1 reads KGHDR and CDR2 reads SFDVKD. Measured from the cysteine to the phenylalanine, the CDR3 is 14 residues long. Kept here is only the CDR3 DNA, which spans 42 bases and is read in frame from base 1. V is pared back by 4 bases and J by 8 bases, with 13 bases lying between the germline termini. The collaborating institutions used their own protocols to collect whole blood in K2EDTA tubes. For TCRbeta analysis, collaborators shipped samples as frozen whole blood, isolated PBMCs, or DNA extracted from either of those sample types. The sample belongs to a study of blood T cell repertoires in COVID-19 (dated by TCRdb to 2020 to 2022). For the wider study: Samples covering the acute and convalescent phases of COVID-19 were provided by collaborators in the United States, Italy and Spain. Sample metadata almost always included a de-identified subject ID, COVID-19 status, age in years and sex. Subjects who had been exposed to COVID-19, were actively infected with it, or had recovered from it provided the deeply sampled blood TCRbeta repertoires that made up the dataset. The repertoires were released in a freely available public database meant as a resource for research on the immune response to SARS-CoV-2. The samples were drawn from the first 160 participants of the ongoing ImmuneRACE study and from over 950 subjects provided by 6 global collaborators. Where available, HLA class I and class II types were obtained from metadata supplied by the sample provider rather than from assay-based typing. The prospective study material was composed of cDNA or gDNA derived from T cells, B-cell-depleted T cells, or PBMCs. Broader findings and caveats from the paper: How much clinical and demographic metadata was included differed by source and by participant, and the metadata was provided uncurated.

The source of this sequence is a human donor in a cohort sampled during active COVID-19. Sequencing was done on a sample of peripheral blood. This receptor chain uses TRBV24-1 and TRBJ1-4; the best D guess is TRBD1, with 6 bases matching. The DNA sequence is given as TGTGCCACCAGTGACACACGGACAGCCGAAAAACTGTTTTTT. Translation gives CATSDTRTAEKLFF.